Below are 13 T cell receptor beta chains sequenced from a single sample in a study of response to subunit inactivated influenza vaccine. TCRdb used MiXCR to reprocess the RT-PCR reads, holding one entry per CDR3 protein. The sample has about 300,000 distinct CDR3 sequences, roughly a fifth seen once. The specimen was PBMCs from blood, collected approximately 20 months after vaccination. The receptors derive from a man aged 45-69 years who received an inactivated influenza vaccine.

This clonotype has ten or more counts. This chain connects TRBV12-3 or TRBV12-4 to TRBJ1-4; D is unclear. The CDR3 consists of 14 residues. V was pared by 6 bases and J by 5 bases, with 13 bases between. The CDR3 here is CASSPPDGNEKLFF. CDR3 in DNA: TGTGCCAGCAGCCCTCCCGACGGCAATGAAAAACTGTTTTTT.

In its sample, this clonotype was seen a few times. The chain carries TRBV4-3 and TRBJ1-2, with TRBD1 matching over 9 bases. The CDR3 runs to 15 residues. Germline CDR1 LGHNA, CDR2 YSLEER. V was pared by 1 base and J by 7 bases, with 7 bases of the junction left unmatched. In nucleotides, the CDR3 is TGCGCCAGCAGCCAAGCGGGACAGGGTCTTGGTGGCTACACCTTC. Translation gives CASSQAGQGLGGYTF.

In regard to this clonotype: This likely comes from a read error, as the CDR3 has no conserved phenylalanine or tryptophan at its end. The chain joins TRBV14 to TRBJ2-5; TRBD2 might be the D (5 bases). Looked up from germline, CDR1 is SGHDN and CDR2 is FVKESK. The CDR3 sequence is 15 residues long. Trimming left V 3 bases short and J 8 bases short, with 19 bases between. CDR3 amino acids: CASSHLLDFSETQYI. The CDR3, as DNA: TGTGCCAGCAGCCATCTTCTGGACTTCTCCGAAACCCAGTACATC.

The J gene is TRBJ2-4, the V gene TRBV29-1, with 8 nucleotides matching TRBD2. This CDR3 is built from 12 residues. Germline loops: CDR1 SQVTM, CDR2 ANQGSEA. V was pared by 6 bases and J by 7 bases, with 5 bases of the junction left unmatched. The CDR3 sequence is CSVPGGSNIQYF. The CDR3 DNA reads as TGCAGCGTCCCGGGAGGGTCGAACATTCAGTACTTC.

This clonotype has more than one count but fewer than ten. V usage is TRBV29-1 and J usage is TRBJ2-4; TRBD1 matches at 8 bases. Germline loops: CDR1 SQVTM, CDR2 ANQGSEA. This CDR3 comprises 13 residues. V gave up 5 bases and J gave up 9 bases; unmatched junction bases: 9. The DNA of the CDR3 is TGCAGCGTTTTGACAGGGGTAGGAGGCATTCAGTACTTC. Protein sequence: CSVLTGVGGIQYF.

This clonotype has only a few counts. J is TRBJ2-7 and V is TRBV19, with a tentative D call TRBD2 (6 bases). Deletions cut 4 bases from V and 5 bases from J, with 12 bases between. This CDR3 has 13 residues. Germline V gene lookup returns CDR1 LNHDA and CDR2 SQIVND (reference sequence). CDR3 in amino acids: CASSRGGKNEQYF. CDR3 sequence (DNA): TGTGCCAGTAGTAGAGGAGGGAAAAACGAGCAGTACTTC. Filled out from reference TRBV19 and TRBJ2-7, the complete variable domain reads DGGITQSPKYLFRKEGQNVTLSCEQNLNHDAMYWYRQDPGQGLRLIYYSQIVNDFQKGDIAEGYSVSREKKESFPLTVTSAQKNPTAFYLCASSRGGKNEQYFGPGTRLTVT.

The chain combines TRBV7-9 with TRBJ1-2; 7 bases match TRBD1. The CDR3 extends over 15 amino acids. Germline V gene lookup returns CDR1 SEHNR and CDR2 FQNEAQ (reference sequence). Trimming took 4 bases from V and 4 from J; bases not matched to a gene: 9. The CDR3 region has the DNA TGTGCCAGCAGCTCTCTGACAGGGACCTCCTATGGCTACACCTTC. Translating it yields CASSSLTGTSYGYTF.

This clonotype was observed a single time. This chain links TRBV30 with TRBJ1-3; a weak D match, TRBD1 (6 bases). CDR1 and CDR2 (germline): GTSNPN, SVGIG (reference sequence). This CDR3 has 18 residues. The V end was cut by 3 bases, the J end by 2 bases, with 23 bases between. The CDR3 coding sequence is TGTGCCTGGAGAACAGGGACGGGGTTGGGTTTCCCTGGAAACACCATATATTTT. It yields the protein CAWRTGTGLGFPGNTIYF.

This clonotype was recorded a few times. This chain joins TRBV12-3 or TRBV12-4 and TRBJ2-1; TRBD1 might be the D (6 bases). The length of the CDR3 is 12 residues. Trimming pared 1 base from V and 9 bases from J, leaving 7 bases between. In nucleotides, the CDR3 is TGTGCCAGCAGTTTAGTGGGGGCTGAGCAGTTCTTC. It translates to CASSLVGAEQFF.

The chain links TRBV28 to TRBJ1-1; 7 bases fit TRBD1. The CDR3 has 15 amino acids. Germline assignment: CDR1 MDHEN and CDR2 SYDVKM. With 1 base clipped from V and 1 base from J, the junction kept 3 bases outside the gene matches. The CDR3 nucleotides read TGTGCCAGCAGTTTATTACAGGGGTGGAACACTGAAGCTTTCTTT. Translated, it gives CASSLLQGWNTEAFF.

The CDR3 sequence: CAWSVIWGEQYF. The CDR3 nucleotides are TGTGCCTGGAGTGTAATCTGGGGCGAGCAGTACTTC. The J gene is TRBJ2-7, the V gene TRBV30; D is undetermined. V gave up 0 bases and J gave up 6 bases, with 9 bases separating them. This CDR3 comprises 12 residues. The germline gives CDR1 GTSNPN, CDR2 SVGIG (reference sequence).

This clonotype was observed once. The CDR3 bases are TGCAGTGCTAGAGATCGGTTAGCGGGAGTTGATGAGCAGTTCTTC. It encodes CSARDRLAGVDEQFF. The chain has TRBV20-1 and TRBJ2-1; 9 bases fit TRBD2. Germline values: CDR1 DFQATT, CDR2 SNEGSKA (reference sequence). The CDR3 contains 15 residues. V was clipped by 0 bases and J by 8 bases; unmatched bases: 8.

This clonotype was observed a few times. The V call is TRBV20-1, the J call TRBJ2-3, with D maybe TRBD2 (5 bases). V lost 6 bases, J lost 4 bases, and 17 bases lay in between. CDR3 length: 14 amino acids. Germline values: CDR1 DFQATT, CDR2 SNEGSKA (reference sequence). The CDR3, as DNA: TGCAGTGCCCCGACGGGGTTCAAGGCAGATACGCAGTATTTT. This gives the protein CSAPTGFKADTQYF.